A selection of T cell receptor beta chains follows, all from one sample in a study of T cell clonotyping in hematopoietic cell transplantation. Some clones are missing from TCRdb's copy, which holds only in-frame ones; the method was immunoSEQ multiplex PCR. Here the sample spans about 41,000 clones, 85% being singletons. The sample consisted of peripheral blood mononuclear cells, taken before stem cell transplant. The receptors stem from a man aged 60 to 75 with acute myeloid leukemia. Some clones in this sample may be carry-over from other donors' samples. The CDR3 runs from the conserved cysteine through the conserved F or W. A D gene is named only where the DNA matches it firmly. Size tells how often a clone was seen (once, few, many) or the class of an expanded clone, and some rows leave it out.

V gene: TRBV7-3
clone size: -
CDR3 length: 13
D gene: -
J gene: TRBJ2-5
CDR3 protein: CASSLGRIETQYF
CDR3 DNA: TGTGCCAGCAGCTTAGGGAGGATCGAGACCCAGTACTTC

V gene: TRBV7-2
clone size: -
CDR3 length: 13
D gene: -
J gene: TRBJ1-2
CDR3 protein: CASSLATAYGYTF
CDR3 DNA: TGTGCCAGCAGCTTAGCGACAGCCTATGGCTACACCTTC

V gene: TRBV7-9
clone size: -
CDR3 length: 14
D gene: -
J gene: TRBJ1-2
CDR3 protein: CASSLAAGEHGYTF
CDR3 DNA: TGTGCCAGCAGCTTAGCTGCAGGGGAGCATGGCTACACCTTC

V gene: TRBV9
clone size: -
CDR3 length: 18
D gene: TRBD2
J gene: TRBJ2-2
CDR3 protein: CASSVALDGGANTGELFF
CDR3 DNA: TGTGCCAGCAGCGTAGCTCTCGACGGGGGGGCGAACACCGGGGAGCTGTTTTTT

V gene: TRBV7-7
clone size: -
CDR3 length: 14
D gene: TRBD1
J gene: TRBJ2-7
CDR3 protein: CASSAGQGFDEQYF
CDR3 DNA: TGTGCCAGCAGCGCGGGACAGGGTTTCGACGAGCAGTACTTC

V gene: TRBV6-4
clone size: -
CDR3 length: 19
D gene: TRBD1
J gene: TRBJ1-6
CDR3 protein: CASRKTGTGAARGHSPLHF
CDR3 DNA: TGTGCCAGCAGAAAAACCGGGACAGGGGCCGCCCGGGGTCATTCACCCCTCCACTTT

V gene: TRBV6-5
clone size: -
CDR3 length: 13
D gene: -
J gene: TRBJ1-1
CDR3 protein: CASRGRLNTEAFF
CDR3 DNA: TGTGCCAGCAGGGGACGCTTGAACACTGAAGCTTTCTTT

V gene: TRBV29-1
clone size: -
CDR3 length: 12
D gene: -
J gene: TRBJ1-1
CDR3 protein: CSVTQDRSEAFF
CDR3 DNA: TGCAGCGTCACACAAGACCGATCTGAAGCTTTCTTT

V gene: TRBV19
clone size: -
CDR3 length: 17
D gene: -
J gene: TRBJ1-1
CDR3 protein: CASSMPRGFGWNTEAFF
CDR3 DNA: TGTGCCAGTAGTATGCCCAGGGGCTTTGGATGGAACACTGAAGCTTTCTTT

V gene: TRBV7-3
clone size: -
CDR3 length: 13
D gene: -
J gene: TRBJ2-3
CDR3 protein: CASSSGNADTQYF
CDR3 DNA: TGTGCCAGCAGCTCCGGGAATGCAGATACGCAGTATTTT

V gene: TRBV7-9
clone size: -
CDR3 length: 13
D gene: -
J gene: TRBJ1-2
CDR3 protein: CASSLDQHYGYTF
CDR3 DNA: TGTGCCAGCAGCTTAGATCAGCACTATGGCTACACCTTC

V gene: TRBV5-1
clone size: -
CDR3 length: 16
D gene: -
J gene: TRBJ2-3
CDR3 protein: CASSLGGRVGTDTQYF
CDR3 DNA: TGCGCCAGCAGCTTGGGGGGTCGGGTTGGCACAGATACGCAGTATTTT

V gene: TRBV30
clone size: once
CDR3 length: 13
D gene: -
J gene: TRBJ1-1
CDR3 protein: CAWSGGARTEAFF
CDR3 DNA: TGTGCCTGGAGTGGGGGGGCGCGGACTGAAGCTTTCTTT

V gene: TRBV30
clone size: once
CDR3 length: 13
D gene: -
J gene: TRBJ1-6
CDR3 protein: CAWGVGGYSPLHF
CDR3 DNA: TGTGCCTGGGGGGTCGGCGGATATTCACCCCTCCACTTT

V gene: TRBV28
clone size: -
CDR3 length: 11
D gene: TRBD2
J gene: TRBJ2-7
CDR3 protein: CASSYSGEQYF
CDR3 DNA: TGTGCCAGCAGTTATAGCGGGGAGCAGTACTTC

V gene: TRBV28
clone size: once
CDR3 length: 15
D gene: -
J gene: TRBJ1-4
CDR3 protein: CASSLGGGYSEKLFF
CDR3 DNA: TGTGCCAGCAGTTTGGGGGGGGGTTACAGTGAAAAACTGTTTTTT

V gene: TRBV7-6
clone size: -
CDR3 length: 15
D gene: -
J gene: TRBJ1-5
CDR3 protein: CASSLAGGLNQPQHF
CDR3 DNA: TGTGCCAGCAGCTTAGCAGGGGGTCTGAATCAGCCCCAGCATTTT

V gene: TRBV5-1
clone size: -
CDR3 length: 17
D gene: TRBD1
J gene: TRBJ2-7
CDR3 protein: CASSLAPSGQGSYEQYF
CDR3 DNA: TGCGCCAGCAGCTTGGCGCCATCGGGACAGGGGTCCTACGAGCAGTACTTC

V gene: TRBV29-1
clone size: -
CDR3 length: 12
D gene: -
J gene: TRBJ2-2
CDR3 protein: CSRPWNTGELFF
CDR3 DNA: TGCAGTCGACCATGGAACACCGGGGAGCTGTTTTTT